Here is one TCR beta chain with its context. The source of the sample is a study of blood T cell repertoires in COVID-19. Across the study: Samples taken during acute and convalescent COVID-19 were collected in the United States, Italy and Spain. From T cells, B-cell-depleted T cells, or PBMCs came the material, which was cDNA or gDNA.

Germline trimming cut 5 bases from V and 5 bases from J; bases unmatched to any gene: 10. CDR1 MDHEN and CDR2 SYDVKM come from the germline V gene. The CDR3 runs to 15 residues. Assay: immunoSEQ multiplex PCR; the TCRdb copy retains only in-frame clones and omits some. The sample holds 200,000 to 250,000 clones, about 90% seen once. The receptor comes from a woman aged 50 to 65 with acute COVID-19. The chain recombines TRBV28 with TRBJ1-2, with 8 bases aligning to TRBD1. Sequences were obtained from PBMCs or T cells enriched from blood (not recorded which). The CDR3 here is CASSPADRGLYGYTF. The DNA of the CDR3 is TGTGCCAGCAGTCCCGCCGACAGGGGTCTTTATGGCTACACCTTC.